This TCR beta chain was recorded in a study of T cell repertoires in cytomegalovirus infection. The overall study: Indicated by public TCR beta signatures were CMV infection and matching HLA type. General study points: Dominant in the ex vivo response were TCR beta clonotypes restricted by HLA-C and specific for CMV.

Concerning this clonotype itself: No antigen is known for it.

CDR3 length: 14 amino acids. The V gene's germline CDR1 is MNHNY and CDR2 SVGAGI (reference sequence). Trimming removed 3 bases from V and 5 bases from J, with 13 bases in between. TCRdb analysed the reads with MiXCR anew, one entry per CDR3 protein. The table lists approximately 990,000 distinct CDR3 sequences, about a third of them singletons, with around 15% in the top ten. The sample in question was cultured CD8+ T cells from PBMCs, obtained from culture after CMV antigen stimulation. The chain combines TRBV6-6 with TRBJ2-5; either TRBD1 or TRBD2 may fit D (5 bases each). The TCR originated in a human donor in good health (CMV status not recorded). Some clones in this sample may be carry-over from other donors' samples. CDR3 DNA sequence: TGTGCCAGCAGTTATGGGGACGGCGGGGAGACCCAGTACTTC. Translating gives CASSYGDGGETQYF.